The entry that follows covers one T cell receptor (beta chain) sequence. This entry comes from a study of blood T cell repertoires in COVID-19. The V gene's germline CDR1 is LGHDT and CDR2 YNNKEL (reference sequence). Trimming pared 4 bases from V and 3 bases from J, leaving 13 bases between. The CDR3 has 14 amino acids. Generated by immunoSEQ multiplex PCR, the TCRdb table keeps only in-frame clones and is missing some. Found here are some 290,000 clones, 70% to 90% of them singletons; the top ten hold about 3.5%. The receptor comes from a man aged 18-30 years with active or convalescent COVID-19. The chain is built from TRBV3-1 (or the pseudogene TRBV3-2) and TRBJ2-7; D is perhaps TRBD1 (7 bases). Sequenced: peripheral blood. CDR3 sequence (DNA): TGTGCCAGCAGCCTTACAGGGGAGGTCTACGAGCAGTACTTC. This translates into CASSLTGEVYEQYF.